One and the same sample provided the 30 T cell receptor beta chains below, sequenced in a study of T cells in Graves' hyperthyroidism and ophthalmopathy. The CDR3 regions of TCR beta were amplified from RNA transcripts. The primer set for the first-round RT-PCR of the TCR CDR3 was HTBI. One entry per CDR3 protein results from TCRdb running MiXCR on the multiplex PCR reads. This sample has roughly 93,000 distinct CDR3 sequences, with around 42% found just once. The sample was peripheral blood or thyroid tissue (not recorded which). All receptors come from a woman under 40 with Graves' hyperthyroidism.

V usage is TRBV6-1 and J usage is TRBJ1-1; 9 nucleotides agree with TRBD1. The CDR3 totals 13 residues. Germline V gene lookup returns CDR1 MNHNS and CDR2 SASEGT. Trimming at V came to 8 bases and at J to 3 bases, leaving 4 bases not matched to a gene. As DNA, the CDR3 is TGTGCCAGCCAGACAGGGGGAGACACTGAAGCTTTCTTT. It is translated as CASQTGGDTEAFF.

In its sample, this clonotype was seen many times. This chain joins TRBV11-2 and TRBJ1-1, with D perhaps matching TRBD1 (6 bases). CDR3 length equals 13 residues. Trimming took off 4 bases at V and 2 bases at J, with 8 bases between the two ends. Germline V gene data show CDR1 as SGHAT and CDR2 as FQNNGV. The CDR3 here is CASSYRVNTEAFF. In nucleotides, the CDR3 is TGTGCCAGCAGCTACAGGGTTAACACTGAAGCTTTCTTT.

This clonotype was counted a single time. The chain employs TRBV7-2 and TRBJ1-4; D not resolved. This CDR3 has 15 amino acids. Trimming pared 2 bases from V and 2 bases from J, leaving 9 bases between. Germline CDR1 SGHTA, CDR2 FQGNSA. The CDR3 DNA sequence: TGTGCCAGCAGCTTACGGAACGCGACTAATGAAAAACTGTTTTTT. It encodes CASSLRNATNEKLFF.

The rearrangement joins TRBV3-1 to TRBJ1-2; unclear D gene. Germline loops: CDR1 LGHDT, CDR2 YNNKEL (reference sequence). The CDR3 is 14 amino acids. V lost 0 bases, J lost 8 bases, and 13 bases lay in between. Here the CDR3 DNA reads TGTGCCAGCAGCCAAGATGAGAGTCTGTGGGGCTACACCTTC. Translated: CASSQDESLWGYTF.

This rearrangement joins TRBV6-5 to TRBJ1-5; D is perhaps TRBD1 (5 bases). This CDR3 has 17 residues. Deletions cut 5 bases from V and 1 base from J, with 18 bases between. The V gene's germline CDR1 is MNHEY and CDR2 SVGAGI. The CDR3, as DNA: TGTGCCAGCAGTGAGGGACTGGGGAGAAGGAGCAATCAGCCCCAGCATTTT. Translation: CASSEGLGRRSNQPQHF.

The chain recombines TRBV6-5 with TRBJ2-5, with D possibly matching TRBD2 (5 bases). CDR1 is MNHEY and CDR2 is SVGAGI in the germline V gene. The CDR3 has 11 residues. With 7 bases removed from V and 9 bases from J, the gap between germline ends came to 12 bases. For the CDR3, the DNA is TGTGCCAGCAAGGAGCGGCAGCCCCAGTACTTC. Its protein product is CASKERQPQYF.

This clonotype was picked up many times. The chain carries TRBV6-5 and TRBJ1-5; a possible D gene is TRBD1 (5 bases). Trimming took 4 bases from V and 5 from J, leaving 24 bases between them. CDR1 MNHEY and CDR2 SVGAGI come from the germline V gene. The CDR3 consists of 18 residues. CDR3 loop: CASSSRPIDSPGDQPQHF. The DNA of the CDR3 is TGTGCCAGCAGTTCACGACCCATCGACAGCCCCGGAGATCAGCCCCAGCATTTT.

This clonotype was recorded at least ten times. The chain couples TRBV5-6 to TRBJ1-1; D unresolved. V was clipped by 2 bases and J by 0 bases, with 5 bases between them. Germline CDR1 reads SGHDT; CDR2 reads YYEEEE. The CDR3 extends over 13 amino acids. The CDR3 here is CASSLYMNTEAFF. CDR3 coding DNA: TGTGCCAGCAGCTTATACATGAACACTGAAGCTTTCTTT.

This clonotype was observed at least ten times. The CDR3 reads CASSLVHRVGNTEAFF. DNA for the CDR3: TGCGCCAGCAGCTTGGTCCACAGGGTAGGGAACACTGAAGCTTTCTTT. The chain employs TRBV5-1 and TRBJ1-1; D perhaps matches TRBD1 (6 bases). Looked up from germline, CDR1 is SGHRS and CDR2 is YFSETQ. V lost 0 bases, J lost 1 base, and 13 bases lay in between. This CDR3 comprises 16 residues.

This clonotype was observed many times. The rearrangement uses TRBV5-6 and TRBJ2-7, with a weak D call TRBD2 (5 bases). From germline, CDR1 is SGHDT and CDR2 YYEEEE. The V end lost 4 bases, the J end lost 3 bases, and 14 bases lay between the germline ends. There are 14 residues in the CDR3. CDR3 residues: CASSLMREIYEQYF. The CDR3 region has the DNA TGTGCCAGCAGCCTCATGAGGGAAATCTACGAGCAGTACTTC.

On this clonotype: Given a much more abundant clone one base away, this may be a read error. The chain recombines TRBV6-5 with TRBJ2-5; D may correspond to TRBD1 or TRBD2 (5 bases each). The CDR3 is 14 residues long. Trimming stripped 4 bases from V and 9 bases from J, with 18 bases between. Germline CDR1 reads MNHEY; CDR2 reads SVGAGI. CDR3 nucleotide sequence: TGTGCCAGCAGTTCTCGGGGCTACCTTGGGGCCCAGTACTTC. As protein: CASSSRGYLGAQYF.

V and J are TRBV6-5 and TRBJ2-7; TRBD1 might be the D (5 bases). The V gene lost 2 bases and the J gene lost 1 base, with 6 bases spanning the gap. Germline V gene sequence: CDR1 MNHEY, CDR2 SVGAGI. The CDR3 loop spans 13 amino acids. CDR3 loop: CASSYQGSYEQYF. The CDR3 region has the DNA TGTGCCAGCAGTTACCAGGGTTCCTACGAGCAGTACTTC.

A few counts support this clonotype. This may be a read error, as it is one base from a much larger clone. This sequence joins TRBV12-3 or TRBV12-4 and TRBJ2-7, with D possibly matching TRBD1 (5 bases). The CDR3 has 14 amino acids. The V end was cut by 7 bases, the J end by 2 bases, with 15 bases between. The chain's CDR3 is CASTPDTTAYEQYF. The CDR3 nucleotides are TGTGCCAGCACTCCGGACACCACCGCCTACGAGCAGTACTTC.

This clonotype has ten or more counts. The V and J genes are TRBV6-5 and TRBJ2-3; 8 bases are shared with TRBD2. Germline values: CDR1 MNHEY, CDR2 SVGAGI. This CDR3 is 16 amino acids long. V lost 0 bases to trimming and J lost 0 bases; unmatched junction nucleotides: 2. CDR3 residues: CASSYSTSVSTDTQYF. CDR3 nucleotides: TGTGCCAGCAGTTACTCGACTAGCGTTAGCACAGATACGCAGTATTTT.

The rearrangement uses TRBV20-1 and TRBJ2-5; D might be TRBD2 (6 bases). Deletions cut 0 bases from V and 1 base from J, with 15 bases between. Per germline, CDR1 DFQATT and CDR2 SNEGSKA (reference sequence). The length of the CDR3 is 16 residues. In DNA form, the CDR3 reads TGCAGTGCTAGAGATCTTGGTAGCGGAGGCCAAGAGACCCAGTACTTC. It yields the protein CSARDLGSGGQETQYF.

The chain combines TRBV10-3 with TRBJ2-5; D is perhaps TRBD1 (6 bases). The V gene lost 6 bases and the J gene lost 7 bases, with 18 bases spanning the gap. The CDR3 loop spans 14 amino acids. Germline lookup yields CDR1 ENHRY and CDR2 SYGVKD. This CDR3 reads CAIRAGAGVGTQYF. CDR3 bases: TGTGCCATCAGGGCAGGGGCAGGGGTTGGGACCCAGTACTTC.

This clonotype was detected many times. This chain uses TRBV7-2 with TRBJ1-5; 7 nucleotides line up with TRBD1. V was pared by 1 base and J by 6 bases, with 6 bases of the junction left unmatched. This CDR3 region has 15 residues. Per germline, CDR1 SGHTA and CDR2 FQGNSA. CDR3 sequence: CASSLGPGGGQPQHF. The CDR3 DNA is TGTGCCAGCAGCTTAGGCCCAGGGGGTGGTCAGCCCCAGCATTTT.

J is TRBJ2-3 and V is TRBV2, with TRBD2 identical over 13 bases. The V gene's germline CDR1 is SNHLY and CDR2 FYNNEI. The CDR3 extends over 16 amino acids. Trimming cost V 5 bases and J 5 bases; bases outside gene matches: 7. The CDR3 DNA reads TGTGCCAGCAGTAGCCCGTGGACTAGCGGGGGAGATACGCAGTATTTT. Amino acids: CASSSPWTSGGDTQYF.

Worth noting for this clonotype: A much more abundant neighbour one base away suggests this may be a read error. The V and J genes are TRBV7-9 and TRBJ1-5; D perhaps matches TRBD1 (5 bases). V was trimmed by 6 bases and J by 1 base, leaving 16 bases between them. Looked up from germline, CDR1 is SEHNR and CDR2 is FQNEAQ (reference sequence). CDR3 length equals 16 residues. CDR3: CASSYLHGGSNQPQHF. CDR3 bases: TGTGCCAGCAGTTACTTACACGGGGGAAGCAATCAGCCCCAGCATTTT.

DNA of the CDR3: TGCAGTGCTAGAGCGCCGGACAGGGAGAATCAGCCCCAGCATTTT. This encodes CSARAPDRENQPQHF. The chain has TRBV20-1 and TRBJ1-5; 8 positions agree with TRBD1. Germline V gene lookup returns CDR1 DFQATT and CDR2 SNEGSKA (reference sequence). The CDR3 is 15 residues long. V trimming: 1 base; J trimming: 4 bases; junction bases outside the gene matches: 6.

The sample holds many counts of this clonotype. A much larger clonotype is one base distant, so this may be a read error. The rearrangement joins TRBV7-9 to TRBJ2-5; no clear D gene. This CDR3 has 12 residues. The V gene's germline CDR1 is SEHNR and CDR2 FQNEAQ (reference sequence). CDR3 sequence reads: CASSRVQETQCF. DNA for the CDR3: TGTGCCAGCAGCCGGGTACAAGAGACCCAGTGCTTC.

This clonotype was counted at least ten times. This sequence joins TRBV11-3 and TRBJ2-5; 9 nucleotides match TRBD1. Trimming at V came to 5 bases and at J to 5 bases, leaving 9 bases not matched to a gene. This CDR3 spans 15 amino acids. Germline CDR1 reads SGHNT; CDR2 reads YENEEA. The CDR3 bases are TGTGCCAGCAGCCCTCGGACAGGGGCTATGGAGACCCAGTACTTC. It is translated as CASSPRTGAMETQYF.

This clonotype was counted ten times or more. This may come from a read error, since a much larger clone is one base off. This chain joins TRBV2 and TRBJ1-1; 10 positions match TRBD1. The CDR3 is made up of 14 amino acids. In germline, CDR1 is SNHLY, CDR2 FYNNEI. The CDR3 is CASSGQGGNTKAFF. The CDR3 nucleotides read TGTGCCAGCAGCGGACAGGGGGGAAACACTAAAGCTTTCTTT.

The V gene is TRBV6-1, the J gene TRBJ1-2, with D possibly TRBD1 on 6 matching bases. The germline V gene encodes CDR1 MNHNS and CDR2 SASEGT. V was shortened by 8 bases and J by 12 bases, with 16 bases between the two germline ends. The CDR3 extends over 11 amino acids. CDR3 loop: CASSGASGNTF. CDR3 nucleotides: TGTGCCAGCTCAGGGGCTAGTGGAAACACCTTC.

This clonotype was recorded a few times. The chain couples TRBV30 to TRBJ2-3; weak D call: TRBD2 (5 bases). Deletions cut 5 bases from V and 8 bases from J, with 20 bases between. From germline, CDR1 is GTSNPN and CDR2 SVGIG (reference sequence). There are 14 residues in the CDR3. The CDR3 here is CAWSSGLNSPTQYF. The DNA of the CDR3 is TGTGCCTGGTCCAGCGGACTGAACTCCCCTACGCAGTATTTT.

This clonotype was counted many times. Since a much larger clone is just one base distant, this may be a read error. The CDR3 end shows no conserved phenylalanine or tryptophan, and so a read error is likely. The V gene is TRBV5-1, the J gene TRBJ1-1, with a weak D call TRBD1 (6 bases). Germline CDR1 SGHRS, CDR2 YFSETQ. This CDR3 has 16 residues. With 3 bases removed from V and 0 bases from J, the gap between germline ends came to 15 bases. The CDR3 nucleotides read TGCGCCAGCAGCTCACAACCCCCAGGGGTGAACACTGAAGCTTTCGTT. Residues: CASSSQPPGVNTEAFV.

This clonotype appeared many times. This chain joins TRBV5-1 and TRBJ2-5; D gene unclear. The germline CDR1 and CDR2 sequences are SGHRS and YFSETQ. The CDR3 runs to 13 residues. Trimming left V 4 bases short and J 5 bases short, with 12 bases between. The CDR3 spells CASSPLRRETQYF. The CDR3 DNA reads as TGCGCCAGCAGCCCACTACGCCGGGAGACCCAGTACTTC.

This clonotype occurred many times. The chain combines TRBV30 with TRBJ1-2; D not resolved. From germline, CDR1 is GTSNPN and CDR2 SVGIG (reference sequence). Trimming pared 6 bases from V and 4 bases from J, leaving 18 bases between. This CDR3 has 14 amino acids. CDR3: CACTLGPLGYGYTF. The CDR3 coding sequence is TGTGCCTGTACACTCGGACCGTTGGGCTATGGCTACACCTTC.

This clonotype was seen at least ten times. The chain is built from TRBV19 and TRBJ1-5; no reliable D call. This CDR3 comprises 16 residues. V was shortened by 5 bases and J by 0 bases, with 14 bases between the two germline ends. The V gene's germline CDR1 is LNHDA and CDR2 SQIVND (reference sequence). The CDR3 nucleotides read TGTGCCAGTAGTTCTCCCTGGAGGTATAGCAATCAGCCCCAGCATTTT. Protein product: CASSSPWRYSNQPQHF.

This clonotype was detected many times. The chain is built from TRBV7-3 and TRBJ2-3; weak D call: TRBD2 (6 bases). The V end was cut by 5 bases, the J end by 4 bases, with 16 bases between. The CDR3 contains 15 residues. Germline V CDR1 and CDR2: SGHTA, FQGTGA. The CDR3 nucleotides read TGTGCCAGCAGCCGGACACCTGGACTATCAGATACGCAGTATTTT. This gives the protein CASSRTPGLSDTQYF.